This TCR beta chain stems from a study of cytomegalovirus exposure and HLA in healthy donors. PCR was performed using 60 Vbeta and 13 Jbeta primers. TCRdb keeps only in-frame clones here, not all; method: immunoSEQ multiplex PCR. The profile shows 150,000 to 200,000 clones, roughly 79% of them singletons. With 6 bases clipped from V and 11 bases from J, the junction kept 12 bases outside the gene matches. Germline lookup yields CDR1 MGHDK and CDR2 SYGVNS. The CDR3 is made up of 15 amino acids. The clonotype originates from a woman between 18 and 30 years old in good health and CMV-seropositive. Sequenced material: PBMCs. The gene calls are TRBV25-1 and TRBJ1-6, with TRBD1 matching 8 bases. The CDR3 spells CASRSPQGASAPLHF. DNA for the CDR3: TGTGCCAGCAGGAGCCCCCAGGGGGCGTCCGCACCCCTCCACTTT. The full variable domain, its missing parts supplied by reference TRBV25-1 and TRBJ1-6, is EADIYQTPRYLVIGTGKKITLECSQTMGHDKMYWYQQDPGMELHLIHYSYGVNSTEKGDLSSESTVSRIRTEHFPLTLESARPSHTSQYLCASRSPQGASAPLHFGNGTRLTVT.